This entry is about one T cell receptor beta chain. In the original analysis: Amplification with reference gene primers provided the estimates of nucleated cell counts. Profiling relied on immunoSEQ multiplex PCR, and the TCRdb table lists in-frame clones only, not all of them. V and J calls and clone size are as listed in that table; D and trimming were resolved from the DNA. Of 25,000 to 35,000 clones listed, more than 85% are singletons. This sample was included in a study of blood T cell repertoires in COVID-19. Across the whole study: Spain, Italy and the United States supplied samples that represented acute and convalescent COVID-19. The analysed material was cDNA or gDNA that came from T cells, B-cell-depleted T cells, or PBMCs.

This CDR3 spans 13 amino acids. V lost 6 bases to trimming and J lost 8 bases, with 12 bases between them. The V gene's germline CDR1 is KGHDR and CDR2 SFDVKD. The clonotype was recovered from a human donor in a cohort sampled during active COVID-19. The V and J genes are TRBV24-1 and TRBJ1-4; a possible D gene is TRBD1 (5 bases). The sample taken for sequencing was peripheral blood. CDR3 DNA: TGTGCCACCAGTCGGGGGGAAGGGGAAAAACTGTTTTTT. The encoded protein is CATSRGEGEKLFF.